The entry below describes one T cell receptor beta chain. The antigen remains unidentified. Germline V lookup: CDR1 SGHRS, CDR2 YFSETQ. The CDR3 covers 13 residues. The V gene lost 4 bases and the J gene lost 3 bases, with 8 bases spanning the gap. A single record per CDR3 protein comes from TCRdb applying MiXCR to the 5' RACE reads. Of fewer than 400,000 distinct CDR3 sequences in the sample, roughly 15% were seen once. These data belong to a study of T-cell memory formation after mild COVID-19. Points from the study as a whole: The study found balanced CD4/CD8 in clones contracting day 15 to 85 and a CD4+ lean in later expanders. The appearance of some responding clones in pre-infection memory suggested that cross-reactive memory joined.

This receptor was obtained from a man aged 18 to 29 who had mild COVID-19 (a few samples of this study predate the infection). Cell type and time point are not known. Material: PBMCs or a T cell subset sorted from them (not recorded which). The chain uses TRBV5-1 and TRBJ1-5; no firm D call. CDR3 bases: TGCGCCAGCAGCATTGGCGACAATCAGCCCCAGCATTTT. Encoded protein: CASSIGDNQPQHF.